The clone carrying this T cell receptor beta chain was counted at least ten times. The antigen is unknown. The sorted Tregs were CD4+CD25+CD127-/low cells. This CDR3 has 13 amino acids. Germline assignment: CDR1 MNHEY and CDR2 SVGAGI. Trimming left V 4 bases short and J 7 bases short, with 12 bases between. MiXCR was run by TCRdb on the 5' RACE reads, yielding one entry per CDR3 protein. Here the sample spans about 43,000 distinct CDR3 sequences, around 23% being singletons. Notes on the study in general: Greatest tumor Treg TCR overlap was with tumor naive CD4+ cells.

This chain connects TRBV6-5 to TRBJ2-3; unclear D gene. Sequenced material: Tregs sorted from a lymph node. This sequence originates from a female donor with breast cancer. In DNA, the CDR3 is TGTGCCAGCAGTTCGGATGACTGGTATACGCAGTATTTT. It codes for CASSSDDWYTQYF.